This section outlines one T cell receptor beta chain sequence together with its context. Its antigen is unidentified. Then a second PCR, running roughly 7 to 11 cycles, was carried out with a sample-barcoded 5' primer and a J-beta primer mix. A tag from a template-switch adaptor with 12 random nucleotides marked each cDNA molecule. At least 2.5 million CDR3-containing paired-end reads were obtained per sample. TCRdb processed the 5' RACE reads anew with MiXCR; each CDR3 protein has one entry. In the table there are hundreds of thousands of distinct CDR3 sequences, approximately 21% of which are singletons. This entry belongs to a study of blood T cells in healthy people across ages. Whole-study findings and limits: PBMCs left unsorted prevented a conclusive naive versus antigen-experienced comparison.

Germline assignment: CDR1 MDHEN and CDR2 SYDVKM. The CDR3 is 16 amino acids. With 9 bases removed from V and 5 bases from J, the gap between germline ends came to 23 bases. Every sample had a minimum of 6 million PBMCs isolated. Sequenced sample: blood. J is TRBJ1-3 and V is TRBV28; D is perhaps TRBD1 (5 bases). This TCR derives from a man in his 70s in good health. The chain's CDR3 is CASIKPGPVLRNTIYF. DNA of the CDR3: TGTGCCAGTATTAAGCCGGGGCCGGTCCTTAGAAACACCATATATTTT.